The rows below give T cell receptor beta chains drawn from one sample of a study of regulatory T cells in long-lasting Graves disease. TCRdb re-called the multiplex PCR reads through MiXCR, storing one row per CDR3 protein. The sample lists under 450,000 distinct CDR3 sequences, about 11% seen once, with approximately 19% in the top ten. These data were likewise used in another study, on T cells in Graves' hyperthyroidism and ophthalmopathy.

The source material was peripheral blood mononuclear cells (PBMCs), sampled at new diagnosis, from a patient treated with antithyroid drugs. The receptors come from a woman aged 18-35 years with Graves disease. Both conserved end residues are part of each CDR3. The D gene is left open where the match is weak. A clone size is listed for some rows: how often the clone was seen (once, few, many), or a class if it is expanded.

>.|TRBV6-1|TRBJ1-3|many
CASIQVRRSGNTIYF
TGTGCCAGCATCCAGGTCCGACGCTCTGGAAACACCATATATTTT
>.|TRBV4-1|TRBJ2-7|many
CASSHPETYEQYF
TGCGCCAGCAGCCACCCCGAGACCTACGAGCAGTACTTC
>TRBD1|TRBV6-1|TRBJ1-1|few
CASSQRAGGTEAFF
TGTGCCAGCAGTCAGAGGGCAGGGGGCACTGAAGCTTTCTTT
>.|TRBV28|TRBJ2-7|many
CASSPVQSYEQYF
TGTGCCAGCAGTCCAGTCCAGTCCTACGAGCAGTACTTC
>.|TRBV18|TRBJ2-1|many
CASSPVVDEQFF
TGTGCCAGCTCACCGGTTGTCGATGAGCAGTTCTTC
>.|TRBV5-6|TRBJ2-5|.
CASSLAVREQYQETQYF
TGTGCCAGCAGCTTGGCCGTTCGGGAACAGTACCAAGAGACCCAGTACTTC
>TRBD1|TRBV27|TRBJ2-7|many
CASSLTGVTYEQYF
TGTGCCAGCAGTTTGACAGGGGTGACCTACGAGCAGTACTTC
>TRBD1|TRBV29-1|TRBJ1-3|once
CSVVGQGGFGNTIYF
TGCAGCGTTGTGGGTCAGGGGGGATTCGGAAACACCATATATTTT
>.|TRBV7-9|TRBJ1-2|many
CASSPPFLDGYTF
TGTGCCAGCAGCCCCCCCTTTCTCGATGGCTACACCTTC
>.|TRBV29-1|TRBJ1-5|few
CSPQFWSQGGGNQPQHF
TGCAGCCCTCAATTCTGGTCCCAGGGAGGCGGCAATCAGCCCCAGCATTTT
>.|TRBV7-2|TRBJ2-7|many
CASSRLLQGAEQYF
TGTGCCAGCAGCCGCCTGTTACAGGGTGCCGAGCAGTACTTC
>.|TRBV20-1|TRBJ2-5|many
CSASRVKNQETQYF
TGCAGTGCTAGTCGGGTGAAGAACCAAGAGACCCAGTACTTC
>.|TRBV12-3/TRBV12-4|TRBJ1-5|many
CASSLLGNQPQHF
TGTGCCAGCAGTTTATTGGGCAATCAGCCCCAGCATTTT
>TRBD1|TRBV28|TRBJ2-3|many
CASSLTGGAGTDTQYF
TGTGCCAGCAGTTTAACAGGGGGCGCTGGCACAGATACGCAGTATTTT
>.|TRBV18|TRBJ2-5|many
CASSTFEDETQYF
TGTGCCAGCTCCACTTTCGAGGACGAGACCCAGTACTTC
>TRBD2|TRBV7-9|TRBJ2-7|many
CASSYRGGRAYEQYF
TGTGCCAGCAGCTATCGTGGAGGGAGGGCCTACGAGCAGTACTTC
>TRBD1|TRBV7-9|TRBJ2-7|many
CASSSTGQGPYEQYF
TGTGCCAGCAGCTCCACCGGACAGGGTCCCTACGAGCAGTACTTC
>TRBD1|TRBV29-1|TRBJ2-4|many
CSVGQGNIQYF
TGCAGCGTTGGACAGGGAAACATTCAGTACTTC
>.|TRBV20-1|TRBJ1-1|many
CSARDPSRGNTEAFF
TGCAGTGCTAGAGACCCAAGCCGGGGGAACACTGAAGCTTTCTTT
>TRBD1|TRBV5-1|TRBJ1-1|many
CASSPHRGGLTEAFF
TGCGCCAGCAGCCCTCACAGGGGCGGGTTGACTGAAGCTTTCTTT
>.|TRBV5-1|TRBJ2-5|.
CASSLEGGIQETQYF
TGCGCCAGCAGCTTGGAGGGGGGGATTCAAGAGACCCAGTACTTC
>.|TRBV28|TRBJ1-4|many
CASKEHEKLFF
TGTGCCAGCAAGGAGCATGAAAAACTGTTTTTT
>.|TRBV12-3/TRBV12-4|TRBJ1-1|many
CASSFGQADTEAFF
TGTGCCAGCAGTTTTGGGCAGGCCGACACTGAAGCTTTCTTT
>.|TRBV7-3|TRBJ1-1|many
CASSPNRESAEAFF
TGTGCCAGCAGCCCGAACAGGGAATCCGCTGAAGCTTTCTTT
>.|TRBV4-3|TRBJ1-4|many
CASSHSSRKLFF
TGCGCCAGCAGCCACTCGTCGAGGAAACTGTTTTTT
>TRBD1|TRBV6-9|TRBJ2-1|.
CASSWAVQGEWNEQFF
TGTGCCAGCAGTTGGGCGGTCCAGGGGGAGTGGAATGAGCAGTTCTTC
>TRBD2|TRBV3-1|TRBJ2-3|.
CASSQDPTSGTDTQYF
TGTGCCAGCAGCCAAGATCCGACTAGCGGCACAGATACGCAGTATTTT
>TRBD1|TRBV19|TRBJ1-1|many
CASSRDRGPEAFF
TGTGCCAGTAGTCGGGACAGGGGTCCTGAAGCTTTCTTT
>TRBD1|TRBV7-9|TRBJ2-7|many
CASSPQLRDRGYEQYF
TGTGCCAGCAGCCCCCAGTTAAGGGACAGGGGGTACGAGCAGTACTTC
>TRBD2|TRBV12-3/TRBV12-4|TRBJ2-1|many
CASRDESGLAGVASHGLEQFF
TGTGCCAGCAGGGATGAATCGGGACTAGCGGGAGTCGCCTCGCACGGTCTTGAGCAGTTCTTC
>.|TRBV9|TRBJ1-2|.
CASSGSPGYGYTF
TGTGCCAGCAGCGGGTCCCCTGGCTATGGCTACACCTTC
>TRBD1|TRBV27|TRBJ2-1|many
CASSGWTGFSSYNEQFF
TGTGCCAGCAGTGGCTGGACAGGCTTTAGCTCCTACAATGAGCAGTTCTTC
>.|TRBV30|TRBJ1-3|many
CAWRKTFTSGNTIYF
TGTGCCTGGAGGAAAACTTTTACTTCTGGAAACACCATATATTTT
>.|TRBV29-1|TRBJ2-5|.
CSVRVEARGVQYF
TGCAGCGTTCGTGTGGAAGCTCGGGGTGTCCAGTACTTC
>.|TRBV7-3|TRBJ1-1|many
CASSSQLTQRDTEAFF
TGTGCCAGCAGCTCCCAGCTCACACAGCGGGACACTGAAGCTTTCTTT